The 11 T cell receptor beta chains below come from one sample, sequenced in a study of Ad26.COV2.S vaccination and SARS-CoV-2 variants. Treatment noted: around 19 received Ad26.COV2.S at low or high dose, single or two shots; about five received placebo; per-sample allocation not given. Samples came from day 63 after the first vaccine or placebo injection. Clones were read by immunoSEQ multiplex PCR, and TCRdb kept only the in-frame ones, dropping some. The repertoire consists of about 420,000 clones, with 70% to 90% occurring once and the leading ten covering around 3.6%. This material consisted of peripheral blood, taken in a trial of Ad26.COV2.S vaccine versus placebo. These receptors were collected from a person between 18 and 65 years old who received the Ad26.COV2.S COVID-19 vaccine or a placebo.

DNA of the CDR3: TGTGCCAGCAGTGCGGACAGGGGAGAGACCCAGTACTTC. This gives the protein CASSADRGETQYF. V and J are TRBV27 and TRBJ2-5; 9 positions match TRBD1. The CDR3 has 13 amino acids. V lost 5 bases, J lost 4 bases, and 2 bases stayed unmatched. The V gene's germline CDR1 is MNHEY and CDR2 SMNVEV (reference sequence).

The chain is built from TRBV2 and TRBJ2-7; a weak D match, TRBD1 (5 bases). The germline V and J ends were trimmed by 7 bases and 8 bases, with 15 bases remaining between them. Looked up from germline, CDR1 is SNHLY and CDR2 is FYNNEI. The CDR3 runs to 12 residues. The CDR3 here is CASMAGKSKQYF. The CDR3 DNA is TGTGCCAGCATGGCAGGGAAGAGCAAGCAGTACTTC.

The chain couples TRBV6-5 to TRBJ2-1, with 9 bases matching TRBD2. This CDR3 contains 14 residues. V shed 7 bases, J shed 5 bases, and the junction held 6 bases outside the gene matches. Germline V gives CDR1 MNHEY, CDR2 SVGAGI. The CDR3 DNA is TGTGCCAGCACTGCGGGGGGGCCCCACAATGAGCAGTTCTTC. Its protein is CASTAGGPHNEQFF.

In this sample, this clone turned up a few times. This CDR3 reads CASSVPTGLHEQYF. For the CDR3, the DNA is TGTGCCAGCAGTGTACCGACAGGGCTGCACGAGCAGTACTTC. The V and J genes are TRBV6-2 or TRBV6-3 and TRBJ2-7; 7 nucleotides agree with TRBD1. The CDR3 runs to 14 residues. Germline V CDR1 and CDR2: MNHEY, SVGEGT. J lost 5 bases, V lost 5 bases, and 9 bases had no gene match.

CDR3 nucleotides: TGTGCCAGCAGTTTATCAACAGGGTCTGGAAACACCATATATTTT. Its protein product is CASSLSTGSGNTIYF. The genes are TRBV28 and TRBJ1-3, with a possible D match to TRBD1 (6 bases). V was shortened by 1 base and J by 1 base, with 8 bases between the two germline ends. The CDR3 contains 15 residues. Germline CDR1 MDHEN, CDR2 SYDVKM.

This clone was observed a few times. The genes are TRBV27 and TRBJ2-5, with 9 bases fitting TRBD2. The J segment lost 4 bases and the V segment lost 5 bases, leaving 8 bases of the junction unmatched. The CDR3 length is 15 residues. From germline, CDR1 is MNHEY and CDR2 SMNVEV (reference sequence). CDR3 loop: CASSQRGGAIETQYF. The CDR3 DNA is TGTGCCAGCAGTCAACGCGGGGGGGCGATAGAGACCCAGTACTTC.

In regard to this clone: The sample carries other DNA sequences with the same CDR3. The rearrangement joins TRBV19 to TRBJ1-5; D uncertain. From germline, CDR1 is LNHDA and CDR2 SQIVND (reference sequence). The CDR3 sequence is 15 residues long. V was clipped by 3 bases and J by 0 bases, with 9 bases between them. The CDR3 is CASSITEYSNQPQHF. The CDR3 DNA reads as TGTGCCAGTAGTATTACGGAGTATAGCAATCAGCCCCAGCATTTT.

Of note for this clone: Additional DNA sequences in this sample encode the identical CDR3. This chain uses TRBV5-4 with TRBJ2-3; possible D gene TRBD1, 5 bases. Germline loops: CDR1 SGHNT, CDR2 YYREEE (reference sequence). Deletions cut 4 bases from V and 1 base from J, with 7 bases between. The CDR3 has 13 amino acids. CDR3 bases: TGTGCCAGCAGCCTACAGGGCACAGATACGCAGTATTTT. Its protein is CASSLQGTDTQYF.

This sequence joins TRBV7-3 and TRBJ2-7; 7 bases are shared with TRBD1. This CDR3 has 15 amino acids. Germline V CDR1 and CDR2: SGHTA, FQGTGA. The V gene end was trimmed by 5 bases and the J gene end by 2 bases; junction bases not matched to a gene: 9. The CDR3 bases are TGTGCCAGCAGCCGTGCTCCGGGACAGCCCTACGAGCAGTACTTC. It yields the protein CASSRAPGQPYEQYF.

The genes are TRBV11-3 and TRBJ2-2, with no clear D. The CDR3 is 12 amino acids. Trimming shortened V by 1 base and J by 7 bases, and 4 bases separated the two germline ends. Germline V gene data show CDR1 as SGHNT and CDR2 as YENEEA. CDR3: CASSLAFGELFF. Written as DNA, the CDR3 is TGTGCCAGCAGCTTAGCATTCGGGGAGCTGTTTTTT.

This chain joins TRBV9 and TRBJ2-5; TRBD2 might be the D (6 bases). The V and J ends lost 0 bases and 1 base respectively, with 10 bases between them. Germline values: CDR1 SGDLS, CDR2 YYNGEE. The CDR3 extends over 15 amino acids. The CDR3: CASSVGAGFQETQYF. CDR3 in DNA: TGTGCCAGCAGCGTAGGCGCGGGGTTCCAAGAGACCCAGTACTTC. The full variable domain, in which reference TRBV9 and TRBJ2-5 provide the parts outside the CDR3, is DSGVTQTPKHLITATGQRVTLRCSPRSGDLSVYWYQQSLDQGLQFLIQYYNGEERAKGNILERFSAQQFPDLHSELNLSSLELGDSALYFCASSVGAGFQETQYFGPGTRLLVL.